These T cell receptor beta chains were read from a single sample in a study of a mutant IDH1 vaccine in newly diagnosed glioma. These receptors lack a known antigen. Produced via immunoSEQ multiplex PCR; TCRdb's table is partial and in-frame only. The profile covers approximately 50,000 clones, with over 75% appearing a single time and around 4.9% taken by the ten largest. Here the sequenced sample was PBMCs, taken from a glioma patient whose treatment included an IDH1 peptide vaccine. These receptors were taken from a middle-aged man with glioma. The CDR3 runs from the conserved cysteine through the conserved F or W. The D gene is left open where the match is weak. The size of a clone is reported for some rows only, either as once, few or many, or as a class for expanded clones.

abundance | d_gene | j_gene | v_gene | CDR3aa | CDR3nt
NA | NA | TRBJ1-1 | TRBV5-4 | CASSTQNTEAFF | TGTGCCAGCAGCACACAGAACACTGAAGCTTTCTTT
NA | NA | TRBJ2-3 | TRBV7-2 | CASSRAGRGDTQYF | TGTGCCAGCAGTCGAGCGGGGAGGGGGGATACGCAGTATTTT
NA | TRBD2 | TRBJ2-3 | TRBV7-6 | CASSLTSGGSSTDTQYF | TGTGCCAGCAGCCTGACTAGCGGGGGGTCAAGCACAGATACGCAGTATTTT
NA | NA | TRBJ2-1 | TRBV29-1 | CSTEGEVGSYNEQFF | TGCAGCACCGAAGGGGAGGTTGGCTCCTACAATGAGCAGTTCTTC
NA | NA | TRBJ1-4 | TRBV6-1 | CASRTASNEKLFF | TGTGCCAGCAGGACGGCTTCTAATGAAAAACTGTTTTTT
NA | TRBD1 | TRBJ1-5 | TRBV29-1 | CSAEEGAGQPQHF | TGCAGCGCAGAAGAGGGGGCCGGTCAGCCCCAGCATTTT
NA | NA | TRBJ2-7 | TRBV7-2 | CASSLAGDEQYF | TGTGCCAGCAGCTTAGCAGGGGACGAGCAGTACTTC
NA | TRBD1 | TRBJ1-2 | TRBV9 | CASSVGRTGRSYTF | TGTGCCAGCAGCGTAGGACGGACAGGGCGTAGCTACACCTTC
NA | NA | TRBJ2-1 | TRBV5-6 | CASSREVGEQFF | TGTGCCAGCAGCAGGGAGGTAGGAGAGCAGTTCTTC
NA | TRBD1 | TRBJ1-1 | TRBV5-8 | CASSLVQGANTEAFF | TGTGCCAGCAGCTTGGTCCAGGGGGCGAACACTGAAGCTTTCTTT
NA | NA | TRBJ1-2 | TRBV25-1 | CASSVKGLWGYTF | TGTGCCAGCAGTGTTAAGGGCCTCTGGGGCTACACCTTC
NA | NA | TRBJ2-1 | TRBV5-8 | CASSLAWGQISSYNEQFF | TGTGCCAGCAGCTTGGCTTGGGGGCAAATTAGCTCCTACAATGAGCAGTTCTTC
NA | NA | TRBJ2-5 | TRBV6-5 | CASSPDSFQETQYF | TGTGCCAGCAGTCCGGACAGTTTCCAAGAGACCCAGTACTTC
NA | NA | TRBJ2-2 | TRBV10-3 | CAISEVSEDTGELFF | TGTGCCATCAGTGAAGTTAGCGAGGACACCGGGGAGCTGTTTTTT
few | NA | TRBJ1-2 | TRBV11-2 | CASSLEGEDYTF | TGTGCCAGCAGCTTAGAGGGAGAGGACTACACCTTC
NA | TRBD2 | TRBJ2-2 | TRBV9 | CASSLAGGANTGELFF | TGTGCCAGCAGCCTAGCGGGGGGGGCGAACACCGGGGAGCTGTTTTTT
NA | NA | TRBJ1-1 | TRBV9 | CASSVGETRTGEAFF | TGTGCCAGCAGCGTAGGCGAGACAAGAACTGGTGAAGCTTTCTTT
NA | NA | TRBJ2-7 | TRBV6-5 | CASSYSGGVPYEQYF | TGTGCCAGCAGTTACTCAGGGGGAGTCCCCTACGAGCAGTACTTC
NA | TRBD2 | TRBJ2-1 | TRBV7-6 | CASSLAGAGGRNNEQFF | TGTGCCAGCAGCTTAGCCGGAGCGGGGGGGAGGAACAATGAGCAGTTCTTC
NA | NA | TRBJ2-7 | TRBV6-5 | CASSLDASRPEQYF | TGTGCCAGCAGTCTCGACGCCTCTCGCCCCGAGCAGTACTTC
NA | NA | TRBJ2-7 | TRBV11-3 | CASSLERGPGPYEQYF | TGTGCCAGCAGCTTAGAACGGGGCCCGGGACCCTACGAGCAGTACTTC
NA | NA | TRBJ1-5 | TRBV28 | CASSLWTTRSNQPQHF | TGTGCCAGCAGTTTATGGACAACCCGGAGCAATCAGCCCCAGCATTTT
few | NA | TRBJ1-1 | TRBV6-6 | CASSSGPRGNEAFF | TGTGCCAGCAGTTCCGGACCCCGAGGAAATGAAGCTTTCTTT
NA | NA | TRBJ2-1 | TRBV2 | CASSGEGRLYNEQFF | TGTGCCAGCAGTGGTGAGGGGAGGCTCTACAATGAGCAGTTCTTC
NA | NA | TRBJ1-2 | TRBV5-6 | CASSRTGLGPYGYTF | TGTGCCAGCAGCAGAACAGGGCTCGGGCCCTATGGCTACACCTTC
NA | NA | TRBJ1-1 | TRBV6-6 | CASSYAPNRMEAFF | TGTGCCAGCAGTTATGCCCCCAACAGGATGGAAGCTTTCTTT
few | NA | TRBJ1-1 | TRBV5-1 | CASRNELKNTEAFF | TGCGCCAGCAGGAATGAGCTGAAGAACACTGAAGCTTTCTTT
once | NA | TRBJ1-4 | TRBV21-1 | CASSKGTATNEKLFF | TGTGCCAGCAGCAAAGGAACTGCAACTAATGAAAAACTGTTTTTT
NA | NA | TRBJ1-1 | TRBV27 | CASIPLSQNTEAFF | TGTGCCAGCATCCCTCTCAGCCAGAACACTGAAGCTTTCTTT
NA | TRBD2 | TRBJ2-7 | TRBV5-4 | CASSPSGGAEQYF | TGTGCCAGCAGCCCTAGCGGGGGGGCCGAGCAGTACTTC